The source of this TCR beta chain is a study of neurological immune-mediated disorders. Study findings and constraints: No sharing of CDR3 amino acid sequences was observed among expanded clones across subjects, suggesting private repertoires in all groups.

Trimming cost V 0 bases and J 6 bases, with 9 bases left between them. CDR3 length: 14 amino acids. In germline, CDR1 is SGHKS, CDR2 YYEKEE (reference sequence). Time point denoted: longitudinal time-point 3. Unsorted libraries came from 2 million PBMCs stored at -80 °C. Synthesis of cDNA used 5'RACE (with 10-nucleotide random UMIs). TCRdb analysed the 5' RACE reads with MiXCR anew, one entry per CDR3 protein. Among about 45,000 distinct CDR3 sequences listed, 13% were seen once. This clonotype was counted many times. Its antigen is not identified. The sequenced sample was PBMCs. This chain joins TRBV5-5 and TRBJ1-4; tentatively, D is TRBD1 (5 bases). The clonotype originates from a man younger than 45 in good health. The CDR3 bases are TGTGCCAGCAGCTTGGCCCAGGGTTATGAAAAACTGTTTTTT. The encoded protein is CASSLAQGYEKLFF.